Detailed here is one TCR beta chain. The data originate from a study of blood T cells in healthy people across ages. J gave up 7 bases and V 3 bases, and 14 bases lay outside the gene matches. The CDR3 contains 17 residues. Germline V CDR1 and CDR2: MNHEY, SMNVEV (reference sequence). PCR was performed a second time for 7 to 11 cycles using a sample-barcoded 5' primer and a J-beta primer mix. TCRdb redid the calling of the 5' RACE reads with MiXCR, one entry per CDR3 protein. The sample contains 1.5 million to 2 million distinct CDR3 sequences, about 31% of which appear only once. The material sequenced was blood. The sequence derives from a woman in her twenties or thirties in good health. This chain uses TRBV27 with TRBJ2-1, with 8 bases lining up with TRBD1. CDR3 residues: CASSFFRLEQGGNEQFF. CDR3 nucleotides: TGTGCCAGCAGTTTTTTTAGATTGGAACAGGGGGGTAATGAGCAGTTCTTC.